This T cell receptor beta chain was captured in a study of a mutant IDH1 vaccine in newly diagnosed glioma. The ends lost 5 bases at V and 6 bases at J; junction bases unmatched: 2. The CDR3 contains 13 residues. CDR1 is SEHNR and CDR2 is FQNEAQ in the germline V gene (reference sequence). Specified time point: week 11, during vaccination. A 20-mer mutant IDH1 peptide at 300 ug was injected subcutaneously with topical imiquimod. TCRdb's copy holds only in-frame clones and misses some; the assay was immunoSEQ multiplex PCR. The repertoire has roughly 22,000 clones, nearly 90% of them found once; the top ten carry roughly 5%. This clone was observed a handful of times. The target antigen is unknown.

This TCR derives from a woman aged 40 to 50 with glioma. V usage is TRBV7-9 and J usage is TRBJ2-1; 9 nucleotides align to TRBD1. This specimen was PBMCs, taken from a glioma patient whose treatment included an IDH1 peptide vaccine. The CDR3 loop is CASSQGQGNEQFF. The DNA of the CDR3 is TGTGCCAGCAGCCAGGGACAGGGCAATGAGCAGTTCTTC.